This passage covers 5 T cell receptor beta chains from one sample sequenced in a study of blood T cell repertoires in COVID-19. The data were produced by immunoSEQ multiplex PCR, yet TCRdb's version contains in-frame clones alone and is incomplete. This sample has around 300,000 clones, with around 86% found just once. Sequencing was done on a sample of peripheral blood. These TCRs come from a woman in her 30s who had recovered from COVID-19.

The chain couples TRBV2 to TRBJ2-1; TRBD2 matches 13 bases. Germline lookup yields CDR1 SNHLY and CDR2 FYNNEI. V shed 7 bases, J shed 6 bases, and the junction held 3 bases outside the gene matches. This CDR3 region has 14 residues. CDR3 sequence: CASILAGGGNEQFF. CDR3 DNA sequence: TGTGCCAGCATACTAGCGGGAGGGGGCAATGAGCAGTTCTTC. Together with reference TRBV2 and TRBJ2-1, the CDR3 gives the full variable domain: EPEVTQTPSHQVTQMGQEVILRCVPISNHLYFYWYRQILGQKVEFLVSFYNNEISEKSEIFDDQFSVERPDGSNFTLKIRSTKLEDSAMYFCASILAGGGNEQFFGPGTRLTVL.

The chain employs TRBV7-3 and TRBJ2-2; D possibly corresponds to TRBD2 (5 bases). V was clipped by 0 bases and J by 0 bases, with 5 bases between them. CDR1 is SGHTA and CDR2 is FQGTGA in the germline V gene. The CDR3 contains 15 residues. The CDR3 coding sequence is TGTGCCAGCAGCTTAACAGCGGCGAACACCGGGGAGCTGTTTTTT. Translating it yields CASSLTAANTGELFF.

The V gene is TRBV5-1, the J gene TRBJ1-1; TRBD1 matches at 8 bases. With V trimmed by 2 bases and J by 0 bases, 6 bases remained unmatched. CDR3 length: 16 residues. Germline lookup yields CDR1 SGHRS and CDR2 YFSETQ. CDR3 loop: CASSFDGTGMNTEAFF. The DNA of the CDR3 is TGCGCCAGCAGCTTCGACGGGACAGGCATGAACACTGAAGCTTTCTTT.

The chain links TRBV6-5 to TRBJ1-1; TRBD1 might be the D (6 bases). With 2 bases removed from V and 0 bases from J, the gap between germline ends came to 10 bases. The CDR3 loop spans 15 amino acids. Germline CDR1 and CDR2: MNHEY and SVGAGI. The chain's CDR3 is CASSYGTGLNTEAFF. The DNA for the CDR3 is TGTGCCAGCAGTTACGGAACAGGGCTGAACACTGAAGCTTTCTTT.

The genes are TRBV19 and TRBJ2-2; unclear D gene. V was shortened by 7 bases and J by 3 bases, with 6 bases between the two germline ends. The germline V gene has CDR1 LNHDA and CDR2 SQIVND (reference sequence). CDR3 length: 12 residues. The CDR3 protein is CASTPYTGELFF. Here the CDR3 DNA reads TGTGCCAGTACCCCTTACACCGGGGAGCTGTTTTTT.